These 32 T cell receptor beta chains were sequenced from one sample in a study of cytomegalovirus exposure and HLA in healthy donors. Use of 60 Vbeta and 13 Jbeta primers characterized the PCR. Here immunoSEQ multiplex PCR was the method, and the copy in TCRdb shows in-frame clones only, minus some. The profile shows 250,000 or so clones, about nine tenths of them singletons. Sequencing was done on a sample of PBMCs. The source of these receptors is a girl aged 2-10 years in good health and CMV-seronegative.

J is TRBJ2-3 and V is TRBV5-1; maybe TRBD2 (5 bases). The CDR3 is 13 amino acids. Trimming removed 5 bases from V and 6 bases from J, with 13 bases in between. Germline loops: CDR1 SGHRS, CDR2 YFSETQ. Here the CDR3 reads CASRKLAPDTQYF. The CDR3 DNA is TGCGCCAGCAGGAAGCTAGCCCCGGATACGCAGTATTTT.

This chain uses TRBV6-5 with TRBJ2-1; D may be TRBD2 (6 bases). The length of the CDR3 is 14 residues. Germline CDR1 and CDR2: MNHEY and SVGAGI. The V end was cut by 4 bases, the J end by 8 bases, with 15 bases between. CDR3 in amino acids: CASSSTTRGHEQFF. The CDR3 bases are TGTGCCAGCAGTTCCACGACTAGGGGCCATGAGCAGTTCTTC.

This clone came up a few times. The V and J genes are TRBV28 and TRBJ1-2; D remains ambiguous. The CDR3 totals 12 residues. Trimming left V 3 bases short and J 7 bases short, with 9 bases between. Germline CDR1 MDHEN, CDR2 SYDVKM. The CDR3 protein is CASSLALFGYTF. As DNA, the CDR3 is TGTGCCAGCAGTTTGGCCTTATTTGGCTACACCTTC.

V is TRBV13 and J is TRBJ1-2; 7 bases fit TRBD1. V lost 5 bases, J lost 5 bases, and 14 bases stayed unmatched. The germline V gene has CDR1 PRHDT and CDR2 FYEKMQ (reference sequence). This CDR3 spans 16 amino acids. The CDR3 region has the DNA TGTGCCAGCAGCCCCCCGCCCGGGACAGCGATATATGGCTACACCTTC. It is translated as CASSPPPGTAIYGYTF.

J is TRBJ1-5 and V is TRBV28; maybe TRBD1 (5 bases). The CDR3 is made up of 15 amino acids. Germline V gives CDR1 MDHEN, CDR2 SYDVKM. V lost 7 bases and J lost 7, with 20 bases in between. CDR3 nucleotide sequence: TGTGCCAGCACCCTCGGTGGGGTGGGGGGACAGCCCCAGCATTTT. It encodes CASTLGGVGGQPQHF.

The rearrangement joins TRBV6-1 to TRBJ1-5; D gene uncertain. Trimming left V 4 bases short and J 2 bases short, with 12 bases between. The length of the CDR3 is 15 residues. In germline, CDR1 is MNHNS, CDR2 SASEGT. Here the CDR3 DNA reads TGTGCCAGCAGTGCTGGCAGGCTGCGCAATCAGCCCCAGCATTTT. Amino acids: CASSAGRLRNQPQHF.

The chain combines TRBV7-8 with TRBJ1-1, with D possibly being TRBD1 (5 bases). CDR3 length equals 16 residues. The V and J ends lost 2 bases and 1 base respectively, with 14 bases between them. The V gene's germline CDR1 is SGHVS and CDR2 FQNEAQ. The CDR3 nucleotides are TGTGCCAGCAGCTTATTGGGCACGACAGAGAACACTGAAGCTTTCTTT. Its protein product is CASSLLGTTENTEAFF.

This clone was detected a few times. J is TRBJ1-4 and V is TRBV10-3, with no clear D. The CDR3 consists of 13 residues. CDR1 ENHRY and CDR2 SYGVKD come from the germline V gene. V gave up 6 bases and J gave up 5 bases, with 10 bases separating them. The DNA for the CDR3 is TGTGCCATCAGCCCTGAGGGCAATGAAAAACTGTTTTTT. This codes for CAISPEGNEKLFF.

The chain is built from TRBV15 and TRBJ1-5; 7 nucleotides agree with TRBD1. Trimming took 0 bases from V and 5 from J; bases not matched to a gene: 4. Germline CDR1 and CDR2: LNHNV and YYDKDF (reference sequence). This CDR3 spans 15 amino acids. The CDR3 region is CATSRDRGRYQPQHF. The CDR3, as DNA: TGTGCCACCAGCAGAGACAGGGGGAGGTATCAGCCCCAGCATTTT.

The rearrangement joins TRBV7-9 to TRBJ1-3; D gene uncertain. This CDR3 has 13 residues. Germline CDR1 SEHNR, CDR2 FQNEAQ (reference sequence). The V end lost 4 bases, the J end lost 1 base, and 5 bases lay between the germline ends. CDR3: CASSSLSGNTIYF. CDR3 coding DNA: TGTGCCAGCAGCTCCCTGTCTGGAAACACCATATATTTT.

The rearrangement links TRBV7-6 to TRBJ1-5; TRBD1 agrees at 7 bases. Germline V lookup: CDR1 SGHVS, CDR2 FNYEAQ. The CDR3 totals 15 residues. Trimming at V came to 3 bases and at J to 6 bases, leaving 8 bases not matched to a gene. The CDR3 protein is CASSFDRVRSQPQHF. Here the CDR3 DNA reads TGTGCCAGCAGCTTTGACAGGGTCAGATCTCAGCCCCAGCATTTT.

The chain carries TRBV4-1 and TRBJ2-7; D is uncertain. The CDR3 is 14 amino acids. CDR1 MGHRA and CDR2 YSYEKL come from the germline V gene. Deletions cut 0 bases from V and 1 base from J, with 7 bases between. The CDR3, as DNA: TGCGCCAGCAGCCAAGAAGGAGTTTCCTACGAGCAGTACTTC. Translated, it gives CASSQEGVSYEQYF.

This clone appeared once. The rearrangement uses TRBV7-9 and TRBJ1-2; TRBD1 matches 9 bases. The length of the CDR3 is 17 residues. Trimming removed 1 base from V and 7 bases from J; junction bases left unmatched: 13. Germline CDR1 reads SEHNR; CDR2 reads FQNEAQ (reference sequence). The CDR3 bases are TGTGCCAGCAGCTTAGACAACTCCCCGGGACAGGGTTTTGGCTACACCTTC. Amino acids: CASSLDNSPGQGFGYTF.

This clone was seen just once. Here the CDR3 DNA reads TGTGCCAGCAGCCCCCGATTGGGACAGGGTCTCGGGGAGCAGTACTTC. Translated: CASSPRLGQGLGEQYF. J is TRBJ2-7 and V is TRBV11-2; 9 positions agree with TRBD1. The CDR3 covers 16 residues. Unmatched junction bases numbered 15, after V lost 5 bases and J lost 7 bases. CDR1 is SGHAT and CDR2 is FQNNGV in the germline V gene.

The J gene is TRBJ2-3, the V gene TRBV6-5; TRBD2 might be the D (5 bases). The CDR3 runs to 14 residues. Trimming pared 7 bases from V and 3 bases from J, leaving 14 bases between. Germline CDR1 is MNHEY and CDR2 is SVGAGI. Here the CDR3 DNA reads TGTGCCAGCAAGAACTATCGGACTACAGATACGCAGTATTTT. Translating it yields CASKNYRTTDTQYF.

The chain couples TRBV5-4 to TRBJ2-7; TRBD2 aligns across 10 bases. V lost 0 bases and J lost 5; bases outside the gene matches: 11. This CDR3 is 17 amino acids long. Germline-derived CDR1 and CDR2 are SGHNT and YYREEE (reference sequence). The CDR3 protein is CASSLGPAGGSGNEQYF. The CDR3 coding sequence is TGTGCCAGCAGCTTGGGGCCAGCGGGAGGGTCTGGGAACGAGCAGTACTTC.

Concerning this clone itself: The junction does not match germline at one end; this may be a read error. The V gene is TRBV7-7, the J gene TRBJ2-2; perhaps TRBD1 as D (6 bases). Germline V gene sequence: CDR1 SSHAT, CDR2 FNYEAQ (reference sequence). The length of the CDR3 is 16 residues. CDR3 in amino acids: CASSSLPGQNTGELFF. The CDR3 DNA reads as TGTGCTAGCAGCTCACTCCCGGGACAAAACACCGGGGAGCTGTTTTTT. The full variable domain, in which reference TRBV7-7 and TRBJ2-2 provide the parts outside the CDR3, is GAGVSQSPRYKVTKRGQDVTLRCDPISSHATLYWYQQALGQGPEFLTYFNYEAQPDKSGLPSDRFSAERPEGSISTLTIQRTEQRDSAMYRCASSSLPGQNTGELFFGEGSRLTVL.

This chain links TRBV21-1 with TRBJ2-7; the tabulated D call, TRBD2, remains unverified against the DNA. TRBV21-1 is reported as a pseudogene. This CDR3 is 14 amino acids long. CDR3 in amino acids: CASSKVELPYEQYF. In DNA form, the CDR3 reads TGTGCCAGCAGCAAAGTGGAACTACCCTACGAGCAGTACTTC.

This chain joins TRBV13 and TRBJ2-7, with 8 bases identical to TRBD1. The CDR3 has 15 residues. The J segment lost 6 bases and the V segment lost 5 bases, leaving 12 bases of the junction unmatched. Germline V gene sequence: CDR1 PRHDT, CDR2 FYEKMQ (reference sequence). The CDR3 DNA reads as TGTGCCAGCAGCCCAGGCCCGACAGGGGTGGCCGAGCAGTACTTC. It codes for CASSPGPTGVAEQYF.

The V and J genes are TRBV5-4 and TRBJ2-7; 8 bases are a match to TRBD1. Germline CDR1 reads SGHNT; CDR2 reads YYREEE (reference sequence). This CDR3 region has 15 residues. V dropped 0 bases and J dropped 2; count of bases not matched to a gene: 4. For the CDR3, the DNA is TGTGCCAGCAGCTTGGTTCAGGGGGCGGCCTACGAGCAGTACTTC. Its protein is CASSLVQGAAYEQYF.

This chain joins TRBV7-3 and TRBJ1-1; 12 nucleotides line up with TRBD1. Per the germline V gene, CDR1 is SGHTA and CDR2 is FQGTGA. This CDR3 contains 15 residues. V shed 4 bases and J 3 bases; nucleotides not matched to a gene: 3. CDR3 in amino acids: CASSSGTGGYTEAFF. In DNA form, the CDR3 reads TGTGCCAGCAGCTCGGGGACAGGGGGCTACACTGAAGCTTTCTTT.

This sequence joins TRBV7-2 and TRBJ2-2; 9 nucleotides match TRBD1. Trimming took 10 bases from V and 6 from J; bases not matched to a gene: 12. The CDR3 runs to 15 residues. CDR1 and CDR2 from the germline V gene are SGHTA and FQGNSA. CDR3 protein: CAIGVGTGIAGELFF. CDR3 in DNA: TGTGCCATTGGGGTGGGGACAGGGATCGCCGGGGAGCTGTTTTTT. The variable domain in full, with the rest retrieved from reference TRBV7-2 and TRBJ2-2, is GAGVSQSPSNKVTEKGKDVELRCDPISGHTALYWYRQSLGQGLEFLIYFQGNSAPDKSGLPSDRFSAERTGGSVSTLTIQRTQQEDSAVYLCAIGVGTGIAGELFFGEGSRLTVL.

V and J are TRBV30 and TRBJ1-5; D call uncertain. CDR1 and CDR2 (germline): GTSNPN, SVGIG (reference sequence). The CDR3 is 14 amino acids. Trimming took off 1 base at V and 2 bases at J, with 9 bases between the two ends. CDR3 protein: CAWSGQVGNQPQHF. Here the CDR3 DNA reads TGTGCCTGGAGTGGGCAGGTAGGCAATCAGCCCCAGCATTTT.

This sequence joins TRBV7-9 and TRBJ2-7; 8 positions match TRBD1. Germline V lookup: CDR1 SEHNR, CDR2 FQNEAQ (reference sequence). J gave up 1 base and V 5 bases, and 10 bases lay outside the gene matches. The CDR3 totals 16 residues. DNA of the CDR3: TGTGCCAGCAGCCACAGCCCACAGGGGGTATCCTACGAGCAGTACTTC. Translation: CASSHSPQGVSYEQYF. The variable domain in full, with the rest retrieved from reference TRBV7-9 and TRBJ2-7, is DTGVSQNPRHKITKRGQNVTFRCDPISEHNRLYWYRQTLGQGPEFLTYFQNEAQLEKSRLLSDRFSAERPKGSFSTLEIQRTEQGDSAMYLCASSHSPQGVSYEQYFGPGTRLTVT.

The chain employs TRBV11-3 and TRBJ2-7; TRBD1 agrees at 8 bases. The CDR3 runs 15 residues. V was clipped by 2 bases and J by 1 base; unmatched bases: 4. Germline CDR1 is SGHNT and CDR2 is YENEEA. In nucleotides, the CDR3 is TGTGCCAGCAGCTTAACAGGACAGGGTTCCTACGAGCAGTACTTC. Translating gives CASSLTGQGSYEQYF.

The chain uses TRBV4-1 and TRBJ1-2; 8 bases fit TRBD1. In germline, CDR1 is MGHRA, CDR2 YSYEKL. This CDR3 has 18 amino acids. V shed 0 bases, J shed 8 bases, and the junction held 17 bases outside the gene matches. CDR3 amino acids: CASSQDTPHSGGAEGYTF. The CDR3 DNA follows: TGCGCCAGCAGCCAAGATACCCCTCATTCAGGGGGCGCGGAGGGCTACACCTTC.

This rearrangement joins TRBV18 to TRBJ1-2, with D maybe TRBD1 (5 bases). Germline CDR1 KGHSH, CDR2 LQKENI. The CDR3 extends over 16 amino acids. V was cut by 1 base and J by 7 bases, with 19 bases left in between. DNA of the CDR3: TGTGCCAGCTCACCACAGGGGACTCCTGGTTTTGGTGGCTACACCTTC. It is translated as CASSPQGTPGFGGYTF.

The chain combines TRBV5-4 with TRBJ2-1; 8 bases match TRBD2. The CDR3 extends over 17 amino acids. Trimming cost V 2 bases and J 0 bases; bases outside gene matches: 7. The V gene's germline CDR1 is SGHNT and CDR2 YYREEE (reference sequence). Here the CDR3 DNA reads TGTGCCAGCAGCTTTCAACTAGCGGTGAGCTCCTACAATGAGCAGTTCTTC. Protein product: CASSFQLAVSSYNEQFF.

The gene calls are TRBV6-5 and TRBJ2-7, with 7 bases fitting TRBD2. CDR3 size: 11 residues. Germline V lookup: CDR1 MNHEY, CDR2 SVGAGI. Unmatched junction bases numbered 1, after V lost 5 bases and J lost 6 bases. CDR3 coding DNA: TGTGCCAGCAGTCCGGGAGGCGAGCAGTACTTC. Encoded protein: CASSPGGEQYF.

J is TRBJ1-4 and V is TRBV2, with 10 nucleotides matching TRBD1. The CDR3 sequence is 16 residues long. Germline assignment: CDR1 SNHLY and CDR2 FYNNEI. J lost 7 bases, V lost 6 bases, and 11 bases had no gene match. The CDR3 sequence is CASRASTGGRFEKLFF. The CDR3 nucleotides are TGTGCCAGCAGAGCATCGACAGGGGGCCGCTTTGAAAAACTGTTTTTT.

This clone was detected once. The gene calls are TRBV30 and TRBJ2-5; no clear D. The germline V gene has CDR1 GTSNPN and CDR2 SVGIG (reference sequence). The CDR3 is made up of 12 amino acids. V lost 0 bases and J lost 3, with 5 bases in between. Here the CDR3 reads CAWSVRKETQYF. The CDR3 region has the DNA TGTGCCTGGAGTGTCAGAAAAGAGACCCAGTACTTC.

The chain joins TRBV5-1 to TRBJ2-1; D unresolved. The V end lost 5 bases, the J end lost 10 bases, and 10 bases lay between the germline ends. This CDR3 region has 11 residues. Germline lookup yields CDR1 SGHRS and CDR2 YFSETQ. CDR3 nucleotide sequence: TGCGCCAGCAGTGCTCGCGAAGAGCAGTTCTTC. It is translated as CASSAREEQFF.